This is a list of T cell receptor beta chains from one sample in a study of blood T cells in healthy people across ages. TCRdb re-derived calls from the 5' RACE reads in MiXCR, one entry per CDR3 protein. Among more than 800,000 distinct CDR3 sequences listed, more than 25% were seen once. Sequences were obtained from blood. These receptors all stem from a woman of 80 years or more in good health. CDR3s include the opening cysteine and the closing phenylalanine or tryptophan. D genes are given only for firm matches. Only some rows state a clone size, as once, few, many or a class for expanded clones.

.	TRBV20-1	TRBJ2-4	many	CSAGHGGANIQYF	TGCAGTGCTGGACACGGGGGCGCGAACATTCAGTACTTC
.	TRBV10-2	TRBJ1-1	few	CASRDFRNTEAFF	TGCGCCAGCAGAGATTTCCGGAACACTGAAGCTTTCTTT
TRBD1	TRBV5-5	TRBJ2-5	many	CASSAGTEYQETQYF	TGTGCCAGCAGCGCCGGGACAGAGTACCAAGAGACCCAGTACTTC
.	TRBV7-2	TRBJ2-1	many	CASSLLTYNEQFF	TGTGCCAGCAGCTTATTGACCTACAATGAGCAGTTCTTC
TRBD2	TRBV25-1	TRBJ2-7	many	CASSDPRLAGEYEQYF	TGTGCCAGCAGTGATCCCCGACTAGCGGGAGAGTACGAGCAGTACTTC
.	TRBV20-1	TRBJ2-4	.	CSAREWGLYNEQYF	TGCAGTGCTAGAGAATGGGGACTCTACAATGAGCAGTACTTC
.	TRBV20-1	TRBJ1-5	.	CSARVVGTQPQHF	TGCAGTGCTAGAGTGGTGGGGACGCAGCCCCAGCATTTT
TRBD1	TRBV6-5	TRBJ2-2	few	CASSQDRGDTGELFF	TGTGCCAGCAGTCAGGACAGGGGGGATACCGGGGAGCTGTTTTTT
.	TRBV20-1	TRBJ2-3	.	CSARKRGRNRDTQYF	TGCAGTGCACGGAAACGGGGCCGCAATCGAGATACGCAGTATTTT
.	TRBV29-1	TRBJ2-2	few	CSALCPTSNTGELFF	TGCAGCGCCCTCTGTCCTACTTCGAACACCGGGGAGCTGTTTTTT
.	TRBV7-2	TRBJ2-1	many	CASSSHTSRYNEQFF	TGTGCCAGCAGCTCCCATACTAGCCGATACAATGAGCAGTTCTTC
.	TRBV20-1	TRBJ1-2	many	CSARGFNYGYTF	TGCAGTGCTAGGGGGTTCAACTATGGCTACACCTTC
.	TRBV7-9	TRBJ2-5	many	CASSLAETVKETQYF	TGTGCCAGCAGCTTAGCCGAGACAGTCAAAGAGACCCAGTACTTC
TRBD1	TRBV5-1	TRBJ2-1	many	CASSRITRTGWPSRDNEQFF	TGCGCCAGCAGCCGGATAACCCGGACAGGGTGGCCTTCTCGTGACAATGAGCAGTTCTTC
.	TRBV11-2	TRBJ1-1	.	CASSFYDRTNTEAFF	TGTGCCAGCAGCTTCTACGACAGGACGAACACTGAAGCTTTCTTT
.	TRBV20-1	TRBJ2-2	few	CSASFGWGTGELFF	TGCAGTGCTAGCTTCGGCTGGGGCACCGGGGAGCTGTTTTTT
TRBD1	TRBV3-1	TRBJ2-7	many	CASSQWDRGQDEQYF	TGTGCCAGCAGCCAATGGGACAGGGGGCAAGACGAGCAGTACTTC
.	TRBV27	TRBJ1-5	.	CASRRNQGTGQPQHF	TGTGCCAGCAGAAGAAACCAGGGTACTGGCCAGCCCCAGCATTTT
TRBD2	TRBV6-2/TRBV6-3	TRBJ2-3	.	CASSYVRGGSDTQYF	TGTGCCAGCAGTTACGTGCGGGGGGGATCAGATACGCAGTATTTT
.	TRBV20-1	TRBJ1-2	.	CSARARQAYGYSF	TGCAGTGCGAGAGCCCGACAGGCTTATGGCTACAGCTTC
.	TRBV7-2	TRBJ2-7	many	CASSPRRDEQYF	TGTGCCAGCAGCCCCCGAAGGGACGAGCAGTACTTC
.	TRBV12-3/TRBV12-4	TRBJ1-1	few	CASSLFKVYTEAFF	TGTGCCAGCAGTTTATTCAAGGTTTACACTGAAGCTTTCTTT
.	TRBV6-1	TRBJ2-1	many	CASSEFVSSYNEQFF	TGTGCCAGCAGTGAATTCGTAAGCTCCTACAATGAGCAGTTCTTC
TRBD1	TRBV12-3/TRBV12-4	TRBJ2-7	.	CASRPGQGHEQYF	TGTGCCAGCAGGCCGGGACAGGGCCACGAGCAGTACTTC
TRBD1	TRBV27	TRBJ2-1	few	CASSLRQGSDEQFF	TGTGCCAGCAGTCTCCGACAGGGGTCCGATGAGCAGTTCTTC
TRBD2	TRBV20-1	TRBJ2-1	few	CSAMGSSGSWLRMGEQFF	TGCAGTGCTATGGGGTCTAGCGGGAGCTGGCTCCGCATGGGTGAGCAGTTCTTC
TRBD1	TRBV20-1	TRBJ1-5	.	CSARATGDQPQHF	TGCAGTGCTAGAGCCACAGGGGATCAGCCCCAGCATTTT
.	TRBV6-2/TRBV6-3	TRBJ2-7	few	CASSRQSSYNEQYF	TGTGCCAGCAGTCGACAGAGTTCCTACAATGAGCAGTACTTC
.	TRBV9	TRBJ2-7	many	CASSLGQPPGEQYF	TGTGCCAGCAGCCTAGGACAGCCCCCTGGCGAGCAGTACTTC
.	TRBV6-5	TRBJ2-7	few	CASSYSPSYEQYF	TGTGCCAGCAGTTATTCCCCCAGCTACGAGCAGTACTTC
TRBD2	TRBV10-2	TRBJ2-7	.	CASRESGGGSYNEQYF	TGCGCCAGCAGGGAAAGCGGGGGGGGCTCCTACAATGAGCAGTACTTC
TRBD2	TRBV6-1	TRBJ2-1	many	CASKLGTSGAGEQFF	TGTGCCAGCAAACTCGGGACTAGCGGGGCGGGGGAGCAGTTCTTC
.	TRBV6-2/TRBV6-3	TRBJ1-1	.	CASSYWDTEAFF	TGTGCCAGCAGTTACTGGGACACTGAAGCTTTCTTT
TRBD1	TRBV6-2/TRBV6-3	TRBJ1-2	few	CASSAPGTGDYGYTF	TGTGCCAGCAGTGCCCCCGGGACAGGGGACTATGGCTACACCTTC
TRBD1	TRBV7-2	TRBJ2-5	.	CASRDRVSQETQYF	TGTGCCAGCAGGGACAGGGTCTCCCAAGAGACCCAGTACTTC
.	TRBV3-1	TRBJ2-1	many	CASSQVTGFSYNEQFF	TGTGCCAGCAGCCAAGTCACAGGTTTCTCCTACAATGAGCAGTTCTTC
.	TRBV4-1	TRBJ2-5	many	CASSPLAARLVETQYF	TGCGCCAGCAGCCCTTTGGCGGCGAGGCTAGTCGAGACCCAGTACTTC
.	TRBV6-2/TRBV6-3	TRBJ1-6	many	CASTPSVFQDSPLHF	TGTGCCAGCACCCCGTCGGTGTTTCAGGATTCACCCCTCCACTTT
.	TRBV7-9	TRBJ2-3	.	CASSSTGPNTDAQYF	TGTGCCAGCAGCTCAACAGGACCTAACACAGATGCGCAGTATTTT
TRBD1	TRBV6-5	TRBJ1-1	few	CASSLLTGVNTEAFF	TGTGCCAGCAGCTTACTTACAGGGGTGAACACTGAAGCTTTCTTT
TRBD1	TRBV20-1	TRBJ1-2	many	CSAPFDREYGYTF	TGCAGTGCTCCTTTCGACAGGGAGTATGGCTACACCTTC
TRBD2	TRBV7-2	TRBJ2-3	many	CASSGSGGTDTQYF	TGTGCCAGCAGCGGTAGCGGGGGCACAGATACGCAGTATTTT
TRBD2	TRBV7-2	TRBJ2-5	.	CASSGLAGGRGTQYF	TGTGCCAGCAGCGGACTAGCGGGGGGTCGCGGGACCCAGTACTTC
TRBD1	TRBV19	TRBJ1-5	few	CASSGNPGTVNQPQHF	TGTGCCAGTAGCGGAAACCCCGGGACAGTAAATCAGCCCCAGCATTTT
.	TRBV20-1	TRBJ2-7	.	CSASRIPNYEQYF	TGCAGTGCTAGCAGGATACCCAACTACGAGCAGTACTTC
TRBD1	TRBV7-9	TRBJ1-1	.	CASSLRQGGPMNTEAFF	TGTGCCAGCAGCCTCAGACAGGGGGGGCCCATGAACACTGAAGCTTTCTTT
.	TRBV7-2	TRBJ2-7	many	CASRERFGSYEQYF	TGTGCCAGCAGGGAACGGTTTGGTTCGTACGAGCAGTACTTC
TRBD1	TRBV7-9	TRBJ2-1	many	CASSLAGTGVAEQFF	TGTGCCAGCAGCCTCGCCGGGACAGGGGTCGCTGAGCAGTTCTTC
.	TRBV12-3/TRBV12-4	TRBJ2-5	.	CAGSFPGQETQYF	TGTGCCGGCAGTTTCCCGGGACAAGAGACCCAGTACTTC
.	TRBV5-1	TRBJ2-5	.	CASSLSIGQNQETQYF	TGCGCCAGCAGTTTGTCTATAGGACAGAACCAAGAGACCCAGTACTTC
TRBD1	TRBV9	TRBJ2-6	many	CASSVTGTGGSGANVLTF	TGTGCCAGCAGCGTGACCGGGACAGGGGGATCTGGGGCCAACGTCCTGACTTTC
TRBD1	TRBV10-3	TRBJ1-2	few	CATSEHVNRGLGYTF	TGTGCCACCAGTGAACATGTAAACAGGGGATTAGGCTACACCTTC
TRBD2	TRBV6-1	TRBJ2-1	many	CASKRGGHYNEQFF	TGTGCCAGCAAGCGGGGGGGCCACTACAATGAGCAGTTCTTC
.	TRBV7-2	TRBJ1-2	many	CASSPRTEPYYGYTF	TGTGCCAGCAGCCCGCGGACAGAACCTTATTATGGCTACACCTTC